This entry concerns a single TCR beta chain. The record originates from a study of blood T cell repertoires in COVID-19. Looking at the study overall: The study drew acute and convalescent COVID-19 samples from the United States, Italy and Spain. Nucleic acid was either cDNA or gDNA, and it came from T cells, B-cell-depleted T cells, or PBMCs.

The authors' processing: Estimates of nucleated cell counts were drawn from the amplification of reference gene primers. Generated by immunoSEQ multiplex PCR, the TCRdb table keeps only in-frame clones and is missing some. V, J and clone size reflect that table, while D and trimming were determined from the DNA. The sample carries 200,000 to 250,000 clones, about 90% recorded once. Trimming removed 1 base from V and 2 bases from J, with 8 bases in between. Germline CDR1 is SGHVS and CDR2 is FNYEAQ. The CDR3 loop spans 15 amino acids. The sequence was obtained from an older woman with acute or convalescent COVID-19. Input material: peripheral blood. This chain connects TRBV7-6 to TRBJ1-4, with TRBD1 as a possible D gene (6 bases). Written as DNA, the CDR3 is TGTGCCAGCAGCTTAGATCAGGGGACTAATGAAAAACTGTTTTTT. It codes for CASSLDQGTNEKLFF. Based on the CDR3 plus reference TRBV7-6 and TRBJ1-4, the full variable domain is GAGVSQSPRYKVTKRGQDVALRCDPISGHVSLYWYRQALGQGPEFLTYFNYEAQQDKSGLPNDRFSAERPEGSISTLTIQRTEQRDSAMYRCASSLDQGTNEKLFFGSGTQLSVL.